This T cell receptor (beta chain) stems from a study of T cell responses to AZD1222 COVID-19 vaccine. Study overall: Second-dose schedules of about 4 or about 12 weeks were combined. Overall study results and limits: Females made up more of the donors, who were largely white British, and clonal diversity may have come out too low.

Comment on this clone: Its target is not known.

Clones were read by immunoSEQ multiplex PCR, and TCRdb kept only the in-frame ones, dropping some. The sample contains 50,000 to 60,000 clones, 80% to 90% of which appear only once. The sequences come from peripheral blood, collected on day 0 of AZD1222 vaccination. The TCR was taken from an adult in good health.

The CDR3 region has the DNA TGTGCCAGTAGTACCCGCGGGGTGAGCGGGAGGGAGAGGAATGAGCAGTTCTTC. Translating gives CASSTRGVSGRERNEQFF. The genes are TRBV19 and TRBJ2-1, with TRBD2 identical over 10 bases. The CDR3 has 18 residues. Germline V gene data show CDR1 as LNHDA and CDR2 as SQIVND (reference sequence). V shed 4 bases, J shed 7 bases, and the junction held 16 bases outside the gene matches.